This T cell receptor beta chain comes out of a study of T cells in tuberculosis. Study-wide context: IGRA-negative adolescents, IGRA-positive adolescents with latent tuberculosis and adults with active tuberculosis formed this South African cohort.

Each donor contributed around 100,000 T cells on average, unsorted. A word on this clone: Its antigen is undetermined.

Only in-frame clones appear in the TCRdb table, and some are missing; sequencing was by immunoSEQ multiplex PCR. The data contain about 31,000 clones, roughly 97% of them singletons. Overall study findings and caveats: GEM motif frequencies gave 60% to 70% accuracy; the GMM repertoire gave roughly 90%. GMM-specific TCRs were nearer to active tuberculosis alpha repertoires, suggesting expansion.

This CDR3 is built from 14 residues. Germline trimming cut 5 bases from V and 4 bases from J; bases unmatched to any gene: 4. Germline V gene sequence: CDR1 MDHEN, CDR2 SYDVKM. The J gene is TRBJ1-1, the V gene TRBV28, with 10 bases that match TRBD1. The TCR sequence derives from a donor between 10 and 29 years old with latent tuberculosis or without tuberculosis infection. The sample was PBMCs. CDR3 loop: CASSTGQGTTEAFF. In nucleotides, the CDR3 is TGTGCCAGCAGTACGGGACAGGGGACCACTGAAGCTTTCTTT.